This TCR beta chain was sequenced in a study of T cell responses to AZD1222 COVID-19 vaccine. The method was immunoSEQ multiplex PCR; TCRdb's version includes in-frame clones alone and lacks a portion of them. The sample includes about 140,000 clones, approximately 93% of them seen just once. Per the germline V gene, CDR1 is SGHRS and CDR2 is YFSETQ. V lost 0 bases and J lost 4; bases outside the gene matches: 7. The CDR3 covers 16 residues. Regarding this clone: What it recognizes is unknown.

Findings and limits, study-wide: Baseline serostatus was positive in only five to seven AZD1222 recipients. Across spike, vaccine-associated CD4 TCRs were found, dominant at 160-218 and 743-854.

The material sequenced was peripheral blood, taken after recovery from COVID-19. This clonotype originated in an adult who had recovered from COVID-19. The rearrangement uses TRBV5-1 and TRBJ1-1; 9 bases fit TRBD1. The CDR3 sequence is CASSLAQTGGGTEAFF. In DNA, the CDR3 is TGCGCCAGCAGCTTGGCCCAGACAGGGGGGGGCACTGAAGCTTTCTTT.